These 32 T cell receptor beta chains were all obtained from the same sample, sequenced in a study of blood T cell repertoires in COVID-19. The repertoire was sequenced with immunoSEQ multiplex PCR; TCRdb's copy has only in-frame clones and lacks some. In the table there are some 290,000 clones, around 90% of which are singletons. Material: peripheral blood. Every receptor here comes from a woman between 40 and 50 years old with COVID-19, enrolled during active disease.

The chain is built from TRBV7-6 and TRBJ1-1; a possible D gene is TRBD1 (6 bases). CDR3 length: 14 amino acids. The V gene lost 1 base and the J gene lost 5 bases, with 11 bases spanning the gap. Germline V CDR1 and CDR2: SGHVS, FNYEAQ. CDR3 DNA: TGTGCCAGCAGCTTAGTCGGGGGGCAGACTGAAGCTTTCTTT. It encodes CASSLVGGQTEAFF.

The chain combines TRBV4-1 with TRBJ2-6, with D possibly being TRBD1 (5 bases). Germline V gene lookup returns CDR1 MGHRA and CDR2 YSYEKL. The V end lost 0 bases, the J end lost 13 bases, and 16 bases lay between the germline ends. CDR3 length equals 15 residues. CDR3 sequence: CASSQDGAIIEVLTF. The CDR3 DNA sequence: TGCGCCAGCAGCCAAGATGGGGCGATTATTGAAGTCCTGACTTTC.

The J gene is TRBJ1-4, the V gene TRBV3-1 (or the pseudogene TRBV3-2), with D hard to call. Germline CDR1 reads LGHDT; CDR2 reads YNNKEL (reference sequence). Deletions cut 0 bases from V and 6 bases from J, with 14 bases between. The CDR3 covers 16 residues. CDR3 bases: TGTGCCAGCAGCCAAGATTATTGGGCACGGCATGAAAAACTGTTTTTT. Translated, it gives CASSQDYWARHEKLFF.

The chain joins TRBV28 to TRBJ1-4; the D gene is possibly TRBD1 (6 bases). With 3 bases removed from V and 5 bases from J, the gap between germline ends came to 10 bases. Germline V gene data show CDR1 as MDHEN and CDR2 as SYDVKM. The CDR3 has 14 residues. CDR3 nucleotides: TGTGCCAGCAGTTTCGGACAGTTAAATGAAAAACTGTTTTTT. It encodes CASSFGQLNEKLFF.

This clone was seen more than once but under ten times. This chain uses TRBV19 with TRBJ1-5; D remains ambiguous. V was pared by 0 bases and J by 6 bases, with 6 bases between. The CDR3 has 13 amino acids. Germline V gene lookup returns CDR1 LNHDA and CDR2 SQIVND (reference sequence). CDR3 sequence (DNA): TGTGCCAGTAGTATAGATATCGTTCAGCCCCAGCATTTT. As protein: CASSIDIVQPQHF.

The rearrangement links TRBV28 to TRBJ1-1, with no clear D. V lost 7 bases, J lost 10 bases, and 19 bases lay in between. Looked up from germline, CDR1 is MDHEN and CDR2 is SYDVKM. The CDR3 length is 13 residues. The CDR3 region has the DNA TGTGCCAGCACCGAAGGAGAGCCCTTGAGAGCTTTCTTT. It codes for CASTEGEPLRAFF.

This chain links TRBV4-1 with TRBJ1-6, with D tentatively TRBD1 (5 bases). The ends were cut back, 1 base at V and 12 bases at J, with 16 bases in the middle. Germline values: CDR1 MGHRA, CDR2 YSYEKL. The CDR3 contains 15 residues. The CDR3, as DNA: TGCGCCAGCAGCCAAGGGTGGGCAGGGAAGGAACCCCTCCACTTT. As protein: CASSQGWAGKEPLHF.

The gene calls are TRBV6-6 and TRBJ1-3, with D maybe TRBD1 (5 bases). Trimming removed 5 bases at V and 2 bases at J, with 10 bases between. This CDR3 is built from 14 residues. In germline, CDR1 is MNHNY, CDR2 SVGAGI (reference sequence). DNA of the CDR3: TGTGCCAGCAGTCGACAGTCCGCTGGAAACACCATATATTTT. It specifies CASSRQSAGNTIYF.

The DNA for the CDR3 is TGTGCCAGCAGCCAAGGTCGCGGGGTAGTTGAGCCCCAGCATTTT. Translated, it gives CASSQGRGVVEPQHF. The chain recombines TRBV3-1 (or the pseudogene TRBV3-2) with TRBJ1-5; D is uncertain. The CDR3 runs 15 residues. Looked up from germline, CDR1 is LGHDT and CDR2 is YNNKEL (reference sequence). Trimming removed 1 base at V and 8 bases at J, with 15 bases between.

V is TRBV9 and J is TRBJ1-3; a weak D match, TRBD1 (5 bases). CDR3 length equals 15 residues. Trimming cost V 2 bases and J 4 bases, with 13 bases left between them. Germline-derived CDR1 and CDR2 are SGDLS and YYNGEE. This CDR3 reads CASSVGGRFGNTIYF. DNA of the CDR3: TGTGCCAGCAGCGTGGGGGGGAGATTCGGAAACACCATATATTTT. Full variable domain (outside the CDR3, taken from reference TRBV9 and TRBJ1-3): DSGVTQTPKHLITATGQRVTLRCSPRSGDLSVYWYQQSLDQGLQFLIQYYNGEERAKGNILERFSAQQFPDLHSELNLSSLELGDSALYFCASSVGGRFGNTIYFGEGSWLTVV.

V gene TRBV11-2 combines with J gene TRBJ1-6; 10 bases line up with TRBD1. The CDR3 extends over 17 amino acids. Germline V gene data show CDR1 as SGHAT and CDR2 as FQNNGV. Trimming cost V 6 bases and J 1 base; bases outside gene matches: 6. The CDR3 loop reads CASSLDRGGSYNSPLHF. In DNA form, the CDR3 reads TGTGCCAGCAGTTTGGACAGGGGGGGGTCCTATAATTCACCCCTCCACTTT.

This clone showed up just once. The V gene is TRBV7-9, the J gene TRBJ1-2; TRBD1 matches at 8 bases. Germline-derived CDR1 and CDR2 are SEHNR and FQNEAQ (reference sequence). Unmatched junction bases numbered 8, after V lost 6 bases and J lost 2 bases. This CDR3 is built from 15 residues. The CDR3 region has the DNA TGTGCCAGCAGTCTAAAAGGACAGGGAAACTATGGCTACACCTTC. Translation: CASSLKGQGNYGYTF.

The V gene is TRBV19, the J gene TRBJ2-5; D may be TRBD2 (5 bases). Trimming stripped 3 bases from V and 2 bases from J, with 16 bases between. Per germline, CDR1 LNHDA and CDR2 SQIVND (reference sequence). CDR3 length equals 16 residues. The chain's CDR3 is CASSIRMGRLQETQYF. CDR3 in DNA: TGTGCCAGTAGTATTCGAATGGGCAGACTACAAGAGACCCAGTACTTC.

V gene TRBV28 combines with J gene TRBJ1-1; weak D call: TRBD1 (5 bases). Trimming pared 3 bases from V and 4 bases from J, leaving 12 bases between. From germline, CDR1 is MDHEN and CDR2 SYDVKM. The CDR3 is 14 amino acids. CDR3 loop: CASSFGGTGTEAFF. The DNA of the CDR3 is TGTGCCAGCAGTTTCGGGGGGACGGGCACTGAAGCTTTCTTT. Variable domain in full (rest from reference TRBV28 and TRBJ1-1): DVKVTQSSRYLVKRTGEKVFLECVQDMDHENMFWYRQDPGLGLRLIYFSYDVKMKEKGDIPEGYSVSREKKERFSLILESASTNQTSMYLCASSFGGTGTEAFFGQGTRLTVV.

CDR3 coding DNA: TGTGCCGGATTGGGGACAGGGGCCGAGCAGTACTTC. It is translated as CAGLGTGAEQYF. The chain has TRBV2 and TRBJ2-7, with 10 bases lining up with TRBD1. The CDR3 is 12 amino acids. V lost 11 bases and J lost 6; bases outside the gene matches: 7. CDR1 is SNHLY and CDR2 is FYNNEI in the germline V gene.

The chain uses TRBV27 and TRBJ2-6, with TRBD2 matching 14 bases. The CDR3 contains 20 residues. Germline V gene lookup returns CDR1 MNHEY and CDR2 SMNVEV (reference sequence). Germline trimming cut 4 bases from V and 0 bases from J; bases unmatched to any gene: 8. Here the CDR3 DNA reads TGTGCCAGCAGTTCCCCGGGACTAGCGGGAGTTATCTCTGGGGCCAACGTCCTGACTTTC. Translation: CASSSPGLAGVISGANVLTF.

This clone appeared a single time. The rearrangement joins TRBV4-3 to TRBJ2-3, with 12 bases aligning to TRBD2. J lost 1 base, V lost 3 bases, and 2 bases had no gene match. CDR3 size: 16 residues. Germline CDR1 LGHNA, CDR2 YSLEER. The DNA for the CDR3 is TGCGCCAGCAGCCATAGGACTAGCGGGGGCACAGATACGCAGTATTTT. It translates to CASSHRTSGGTDTQYF.

This chain uses TRBV28 with TRBJ1-1; D is unclear. This CDR3 contains 13 residues. Trimming stripped 6 bases from V and 4 bases from J, with 12 bases between. The germline V gene has CDR1 MDHEN and CDR2 SYDVKM. The CDR3 spells CASSVGLSTEAFF. The CDR3 coding sequence is TGTGCCAGCAGCGTGGGCTTGAGCACTGAAGCTTTCTTT.

The rearrangement uses TRBV6-2 or TRBV6-3 and TRBJ1-1; D might be TRBD1 (5 bases). The germline V gene has CDR1 MNHEY and CDR2 SVGEGT. V shed 11 bases and J shed 5 bases, with 18 bases lying between them. The CDR3 covers 13 residues. CDR3 amino acids: CAASSGPWTEAFF. The CDR3 coding sequence is TGTGCCGCCAGTTCAGGGCCTTGGACTGAAGCTTTCTTT.

This clone was counted between two and nine times. Other nucleotide sequences in the sample specify the same CDR3. The CDR3 loop reads CASSQDGRGWYEQYF. As DNA, the CDR3 is TGTGCCAGCAGCCAAGATGGGCGGGGGTGGTACGAGCAGTACTTC. V gene TRBV14 combines with J gene TRBJ2-7; 7 bases match TRBD2. The ends lost 0 bases at V and 4 bases at J; junction bases unmatched: 6. In germline, CDR1 is SGHDN, CDR2 FVKESK. CDR3 length equals 15 residues.

The chain couples TRBV28 to TRBJ1-3; D may be TRBD1 (6 bases). V was pared by 5 bases and J by 0 bases, with 17 bases between. CDR1 and CDR2 (germline): MDHEN, SYDVKM. The CDR3 sequence is 17 residues long. Here the CDR3 DNA reads TGTGCCAGCAGTCCCCAGGGCGGCAGGGGCTCTGGAAACACCATATATTTT. Translation: CASSPQGGRGSGNTIYF. The whole variable domain, remainder taken from reference TRBV28 and TRBJ1-3, is DVKVTQSSRYLVKRTGEKVFLECVQDMDHENMFWYRQDPGLGLRLIYFSYDVKMKEKGDIPEGYSVSREKKERFSLILESASTNQTSMYLCASSPQGGRGSGNTIYFGEGSWLTVV.

This clone was detected once. The rearrangement links TRBV7-2 to TRBJ1-4; 9 nucleotides line up with TRBD1. J gave up 4 bases and V 1 base, and 1 base lay outside the gene matches. This CDR3 contains 15 residues. The germline gives CDR1 SGHTA, CDR2 FQGNSA. For the CDR3, the DNA is TGTGCCAGCAGCTTAGGGGGACAGGGTAATGAAAAACTGTTTTTT. This codes for CASSLGGQGNEKLFF.

The chain joins TRBV9 to TRBJ2-5; TRBD2 is a possible D gene (6 bases). Germline V gene data show CDR1 as SGDLS and CDR2 as YYNGEE. V was pared by 4 bases and J by 4 bases, with 14 bases between. CDR3 length: 14 amino acids. The CDR3 region is CASSFGRGSETQYF. Written as DNA, the CDR3 is TGTGCCAGCAGCTTTGGGCGGGGCTCAGAGACCCAGTACTTC.

The chain carries TRBV6-2 or TRBV6-3 and TRBJ2-3; 9 nucleotides agree with TRBD2. Per the germline V gene, CDR1 is MNHEY and CDR2 is SVGEGT. The J segment lost 4 bases and the V segment lost 6 bases, leaving 14 bases of the junction unmatched. This CDR3 spans 17 amino acids. Here the CDR3 DNA reads TGTGCCAGCAGCAGTCGGCTAGCGGGGAGGGGGCCAGATACGCAGTATTTT. Protein: CASSSRLAGRGPDTQYF.

The J gene is TRBJ2-3, the V gene TRBV7-9, with a tentative D call TRBD2 (5 bases). Germline V gene lookup returns CDR1 SEHNR and CDR2 FQNEAQ (reference sequence). Trimming pared 5 bases from V and 1 base from J, leaving 13 bases between. CDR3 length equals 15 residues. In DNA, the CDR3 is TGTGCCAGCAGCCCCGCCGGGATTGGCACAGATACGCAGTATTTT. The encoded protein is CASSPAGIGTDTQYF.

V and J are TRBV6-2 or TRBV6-3 and TRBJ1-2; 9 bases map to TRBD1. The CDR3 has 17 amino acids. V was clipped by 5 bases and J by 6 bases; unmatched bases: 16. The germline V gene has CDR1 MNHEY and CDR2 SVGEGT. The CDR3 DNA sequence: TGTGCCAGCAGTCCCCCTAACCCCCGGGACAGGGAGCATGGCTACACCTTC. This sequence encodes CASSPPNPRDREHGYTF.

The V call is TRBV24-1, the J call TRBJ2-7; TRBD1 might be the D (6 bases). Germline-derived CDR1 and CDR2 are KGHDR and SFDVKD. Between the trimmed V and J ends, which lost 3 bases and 6 bases, there was a span of 14 bases. The CDR3 runs 14 residues. The CDR3 reads CATSDPSRGSEQYF. CDR3 DNA sequence: TGTGCCACCAGTGATCCCAGCAGGGGAAGCGAGCAGTACTTC.

This chain uses TRBV6-2 or TRBV6-3 with TRBJ2-2, with 7 bases fitting TRBD1. There are 15 residues in the CDR3. V trimming: 6 bases; J trimming: 5 bases; junction bases outside the gene matches: 9. Germline V lookup: CDR1 MNHEY, CDR2 SVGEGT. The CDR3 coding sequence is TGTGCCAGCAGCTTACAGGGGAGCCCTACCGGGGAGCTGTTTTTT. Protein product: CASSLQGSPTGELFF.

The rearrangement uses TRBV28 and TRBJ2-1; possible D gene TRBD2, 6 bases. Germline CDR1 is MDHEN and CDR2 is SYDVKM. The CDR3 is 11 amino acids. V was trimmed by 9 bases and J by 12 bases, leaving 15 bases between them. The CDR3 DNA reads TGTGCCAGTGTCCTACGGGACTTGCAGTTCTTC. Its protein is CASVLRDLQFF.

The chain links TRBV30 to TRBJ1-2; D gene uncertain. The CDR3 has 13 amino acids. Trimming cost V 0 bases and J 8 bases, with 13 bases left between them. Germline CDR1 and CDR2: GTSNPN and SVGIG (reference sequence). DNA for the CDR3: TGTGCCTGGAGTGTACTAGGAATGGGAGGCTACACCTTC. Encoded protein: CAWSVLGMGGYTF. The full variable domain, its missing parts supplied by reference TRBV30 and TRBJ1-2, is SQTIHQWPATLVQPVGSPLSLECTVEGTSNPNLYWYRQAAGRGLQLLFYSVGIGQISSEVPQNLSASRPQDRQFILSSKKLLLSDSGFYLCAWSVLGMGGYTFGSGTRLTVV.

DNA of the CDR3: TGCGCCAGCAGCCAAGATGCTATCGGGGAGGGCCGAAGCTCCTACAATGAGCAGTTCTTC. Its translation: CASSQDAIGEGRSSYNEQFF. V and J are TRBV4-3 and TRBJ2-1; 7 bases align to TRBD2. V lost 0 bases to trimming and J lost 0 bases; unmatched junction nucleotides: 14. The CDR3 is 20 residues long. Germline assignment: CDR1 LGHNA and CDR2 YSLEER.

V is TRBV28 and J is TRBJ1-5, with D tentatively TRBD1 (6 bases). The CDR3 loop spans 13 amino acids. The V gene lost 9 bases and the J gene lost 6 bases, with 15 bases spanning the gap. CDR1 is MDHEN and CDR2 is SYDVKM in the germline V gene. CDR3 in DNA: TGTGCCAGTTTCGGACAGCCCCTTCAGCCCCAGCATTTT. Residues: CASFGQPLQPQHF.